This entry lists 2 T cell receptor beta chains sequenced from one sample in a study of T cell repertoires in cytomegalovirus infection. TCRdb called the reads again in MiXCR, with one record for every CDR3 protein. This table has 150,000 to 200,000 distinct CDR3 sequences, about 20% appearing once. No antigens are known for them. The material sequenced was CD8+ T cells from cultured PBMCs, taken from culture after CMV antigen stimulation. Receptors originate from a human donor in good health (CMV status not recorded). Some clones in this sample may be carry-over from other donors' samples.

The gene calls are TRBV4-1 and TRBJ2-2; D not certain. The CDR3 covers 16 residues. CDR1 is MGHRA and CDR2 is YSYEKL in the germline V gene. The V gene lost 1 base and the J gene lost 5 bases, with 14 bases spanning the gap. CDR3 sequence: CASSQVRSQTTGELFF. The CDR3 region has the DNA TGCGCCAGCAGCCAAGTTAGGAGTCAGACTACCGGGGAGCTGTTTTTT.

In this sample, this clonotype turned up a few times. The chain carries TRBV4-1 and TRBJ1-5; D ambiguous. Trimming left V 1 base short and J 2 bases short, with 9 bases between. Germline lookup yields CDR1 MGHRA and CDR2 YSYEKL. This CDR3 comprises 15 residues. The CDR3 loop is CASSQVLAGNQPQHF. The CDR3 nucleotides read TGCGCCAGCAGCCAAGTCCTGGCGGGCAATCAGCCCCAGCATTTT.